These 12 T cell receptor beta chains were all obtained from the same sample, sequenced in a study of shared clonotypes between healthy human individuals. TCRdb keeps only in-frame clones here, not all; method: immunoSEQ multiplex PCR. The table includes more than 550,000 clones, about 90% detected once. Only CD45RO-negative cells positively selected for CCR7 counted as naive CD8 cells, so terminally differentiated effector memory CD45RA+ cells were excluded. The sequenced sample consisted of naive CD8+ T cells sorted from blood. The receptors come from a man aged 25-45 years in good health.

The rearrangement links TRBV28 to TRBJ2-5; D is perhaps TRBD1 (5 bases). CDR3 length equals 14 residues. The germline gives CDR1 MDHEN, CDR2 SYDVKM. Trimming left V 5 bases short and J 4 bases short, with 14 bases between. This CDR3 is CASSHRRVGETQYF. The CDR3 DNA sequence: TGTGCCAGCAGTCACCGCAGGGTCGGAGAGACCCAGTACTTC.

This clone was seen only once. Other DNA sequences in this sample translate to the same CDR3. The CDR3 coding sequence is TGTGCCAGCAGTTACAGGACTGAAGCTTTCTTT. Translated, it gives CASSYRTEAFF. The rearrangement joins TRBV28 to TRBJ1-1; tentatively, D is TRBD1 (5 bases). This CDR3 spans 11 amino acids. V lost 4 bases to trimming and J lost 5 bases, with 5 bases between them. Germline V gene data show CDR1 as MDHEN and CDR2 as SYDVKM.

The V gene is TRBV7-3, the J gene TRBJ2-1; weak D call: TRBD2 (6 bases). The CDR3 contains 18 residues. Trimming took off 4 bases at V and 8 bases at J, with 27 bases between the two ends. Germline lookup yields CDR1 SGHTA and CDR2 FQGTGA. In DNA form, the CDR3 reads TGTGCCAGCAGCTCTTATGCTTTTAGCGGTACGGGGGTCCATGAGCAGTTCTTC. As protein: CASSSYAFSGTGVHEQFF.

As regards this clone: The limits of the CDR3 on the DNA are not certain, so only TCRdb's listed CDR3 is given. This chain connects TRBV5-6 to TRBJ2-1; TRBD1, the D gene given by the table, was not confirmed from the DNA. The CDR3 sequence runs 12 residues, both termini included. Germline CDR1 SGHDT, CDR2 YYEEEE. CDR3 region: CASSWGTGATFF.

Details on this clone: The sample carries other DNA sequences with the same CDR3. V is TRBV27 and J is TRBJ2-1; D remains unclear. The CDR3 covers 13 residues. Germline V gene data show CDR1 as MNHEY and CDR2 as SMNVEV (reference sequence). Between the trimmed V and J ends, which lost 1 base and 3 bases, there was a span of 4 bases. The CDR3 loop is CASSLLGYNEQFF. The CDR3, as DNA: TGTGCCAGCAGTTTATTAGGCTACAATGAGCAGTTCTTC.

V usage is TRBV6-5 and J usage is TRBJ2-2; the D gene is possibly TRBD1 (5 bases). The V end lost 0 bases, the J end lost 9 bases, and 8 bases lay between the germline ends. The CDR3 has 13 residues. From germline, CDR1 is MNHEY and CDR2 SVGAGI. Here the CDR3 reads CASSYSGQRELFF. The CDR3, as DNA: TGTGCCAGCAGTTACTCGGGGCAGCGGGAGCTGTTTTTT.

This chain uses TRBV2 with TRBJ1-3; 8 nucleotides align to TRBD1. Germline V gene data show CDR1 as SNHLY and CDR2 as FYNNEI. J lost 0 bases, V lost 8 bases, and 9 bases had no gene match. The CDR3 totals 16 residues. The CDR3 loop reads CASAPGTGLSGNTIYF. In DNA, the CDR3 is TGTGCCAGCGCACCCGGGACAGGCCTCTCTGGAAACACCATATATTTT.

This chain uses TRBV15 with TRBJ2-5; 8 positions match TRBD1. Trimming cost V 0 bases and J 4 bases; bases outside gene matches: 4. CDR1 LNHNV and CDR2 YYDKDF come from the germline V gene (reference sequence). This CDR3 has 15 residues. The CDR3 region has the DNA TGTGCCACCAGCAGAGAACCGGACAGGGCAGAGACCCAGTACTTC. This encodes CATSREPDRAETQYF.

Details on this clone: Other nucleotide sequences from this sample produce the same CDR3. This chain connects TRBV7-9 to TRBJ1-5, with D tentatively TRBD1 (6 bases). V was clipped by 9 bases and J by 7 bases, with 13 bases between them. The CDR3 is 12 residues long. CDR1 and CDR2 from the germline V gene are SEHNR and FQNEAQ (reference sequence). The CDR3 is CASSSQGQPQHF. As DNA, the CDR3 is TGTGCCAGTTCGTCACAGGGCCAGCCCCAGCATTTT.

The chain is built from TRBV7-9 and TRBJ2-6; no definite D call. This CDR3 spans 14 amino acids. The ends were cut back, 5 bases at V and 2 bases at J, with 7 bases in the middle. Germline assignment: CDR1 SEHNR and CDR2 FQNEAQ (reference sequence). The CDR3 is CASSMGPGANVLTF. The CDR3 DNA reads TGTGCCAGCAGCATGGGTCCTGGGGCCAACGTCCTGACTTTC.

This chain joins TRBV4-1 and TRBJ1-2; D is undetermined. Deletions cut 6 bases from V and 7 bases from J, with 15 bases between. The V gene's germline CDR1 is MGHRA and CDR2 YSYEKL. The CDR3 is 13 amino acids. CDR3 sequence: CASSLDPEGGYTF. The CDR3 coding sequence is TGCGCCAGCAGTCTCGACCCGGAGGGTGGCTACACCTTC.

The chain has TRBV27 and TRBJ2-1; 9 positions match TRBD2. The CDR3 consists of 13 residues. Trimming took 4 bases from V and 9 from J; bases not matched to a gene: 4. Germline V gives CDR1 MNHEY, CDR2 SMNVEV (reference sequence). In DNA form, the CDR3 reads TGTGCCAGCAGTTATAGCGGGAGTCGTGAGCAGTTCTTC. Encoded protein: CASSYSGSREQFF.